This T cell receptor (beta chain) was captured by sequencing in a study of T cell repertoires in cytomegalovirus infection. Study background: Well-studied HLA-B-restricted CMV epitopes were used in the study alongside recently identified HLA-C-restricted ones.

This clonotype was seen ten or more times. Antigen unknown. The V gene's germline CDR1 is SGHTA and CDR2 FQGNSA. This CDR3 is 19 amino acids long. Between the trimmed V and J ends, which lost 2 bases and 0 bases, there was a span of 17 bases. MiXCR, run by TCRdb on the reads, gives a single entry per CDR3 protein. The sample has 570,000 or so distinct CDR3 sequences, just under 40% seen once. V usage is TRBV7-2 and J usage is TRBJ2-6; unclear D gene. The clonotype was recovered from a human donor in good health (CMV status not recorded). Some clones in this sample may be carry-over from other donors' samples. The sequencing used cultured PBMCs, collected from culture after CMV antigen stimulation. Here the CDR3 reads CASSLRFQLLVSGANVLTF. CDR3 coding DNA: TGTGCCAGCAGCTTAAGATTCCAGCTATTAGTCTCTGGGGCCAACGTCCTGACTTTC.